These 23 T cell receptor beta chains share one sample of origin, sequenced in a study of T cells in Graves' hyperthyroidism and ophthalmopathy (dated by TCRdb to the late 2010s). Library preparation employed multiplex PCR. For sequencing, an Illumina HiSeq 2000 was employed. TCR beta CDR3 regions were amplified from RNA transcripts. A first-round RT-PCR of the TCR CDR3 used the HTBI primer set with the Qiagen OneStep RT-PCR kit. TCRdb's own reprocessing of the public reads used fastp at Q25 and MiXCR and kept productive beta chains. Rows matching on CDR3 protein sequence are summarized as one entry with the most common DNA and genes. Across this sample there are some 400,000 distinct CDR3 sequences, with 11% to 15% seen only once. Approximately 10% of the sample lies in the top ten. The material sequenced was blood. All receptors derive from a woman in her sixties with Graves' hyperthyroidism.

This clonotype came up many times. This chain uses TRBV29-1 with TRBJ2-5; D uncertain. From germline, CDR1 is SQVTM and CDR2 ANQGSEA. Trimming pared 4 bases from V and 4 bases from J, leaving 10 bases between. This CDR3 has 12 residues. CDR3 sequence: CSVGGLGETQYF. CDR3 DNA: TGCAGCGTTGGAGGCCTGGGAGAGACCCAGTACTTC.

This clonotype has just a few counts. The V call is TRBV18, the J call TRBJ2-5; D is uncertain. CDR1 is KGHSH, CDR2 LQKENI, per germline. The length of the CDR3 is 14 residues. The V and J ends lost 3 bases and 5 bases respectively, with 13 bases between them. CDR3 in amino acids: CASSPPMSAETQYF. The CDR3 DNA sequence: TGTGCCAGCTCACCCCCAATGTCCGCGGAGACCCAGTACTTC. The entire variable domain, with the rest obtained from reference TRBV18 and TRBJ2-5, is as follows: NAGVMQNPRHLVRRRGQEARLRCSPMKGHSHVYWYRQLPEEGLKFMVYLQKENIIDESGMPKERFSAEFPKEGPSILRIQQVVRGDSAAYFCASSPPMSAETQYFGPGTRLLVL.

This clonotype turned up a few times. The chain recombines TRBV29-1 with TRBJ2-2; TRBD2 matches at 11 bases. The trim removed 5 bases at V and 0 bases at J, leaving 5 bases unmatched. The CDR3 length is 16 residues. CDR1 and CDR2 (germline): SQVTM, ANQGSEA. This CDR3 is CSVSRLAGSNTGELFF. The CDR3, as DNA: TGCAGCGTTTCCAGACTAGCGGGATCGAACACCGGGGAGCTGTTTTTT.

This clonotype has just a few counts. V and J are TRBV12-3 or TRBV12-4 and TRBJ2-1; 7 positions match TRBD2. The CDR3 covers 14 residues. Trimming at V came to 5 bases and at J to 13 bases, leaving 14 bases not matched to a gene. The CDR3 spells CASSQGTTPQVQFF. For the CDR3, the DNA is TGTGCCAGCAGTCAAGGGACTACCCCACAGGTTCAGTTCTTC.

In regard to this clonotype: One junction end disagrees with the germline gene, perhaps due to a read error. The J gene is TRBJ2-2, the V gene TRBV18, with D possibly matching TRBD1 (5 bases). The CDR3 spans 16 residues. Germline lookup yields CDR1 KGHSH and CDR2 LQKENI. The CDR3 loop is CASSPPQGSNTGELFF. As DNA, the CDR3 is TGTGCCAGTTCACCACCCCAGGGATCGAACACCGGGGAGCTGTTTTTT.

This chain links TRBV20-1 with TRBJ1-4; tentatively, D is TRBD1 (5 bases). With 5 bases removed from V and 3 bases from J, the gap between germline ends came to 10 bases. The germline CDR1 and CDR2 sequences are DFQATT and SNEGSKA (reference sequence). This CDR3 is 13 amino acids long. CDR3 bases: TGCAGTGCTGCAGGGCCGGCTAATGAAAAACTGTTTTTT. Its protein is CSAAGPANEKLFF.

This clonotype was seen only a few times. The CDR3 DNA sequence: TGTGCCAGCAATAAGGGCTCGGCGAAAGACGGGGAGCTGTTTTTT. As protein: CASNKGSAKDGELFF. V is TRBV6-1 and J is TRBJ2-2; D remains unclear. This CDR3 contains 15 residues. The germline V gene encodes CDR1 MNHNS and CDR2 SASEGT. Trimming removed 7 bases at V and 7 bases at J, with 19 bases between.

Ten or more counts support this clonotype. The chain uses TRBV4-1 and TRBJ2-1; 7 nucleotides align to TRBD2. Germline CDR1 is MGHRA and CDR2 is YSYEKL. V lost 4 bases to trimming and J lost 5 bases; unmatched junction nucleotides: 11. CDR3 length: 16 residues. DNA of the CDR3: TGCGCCAGCAGCCCCCGGGACTATCCACACCACAATGAGCAGTTCTTC. The encoded protein is CASSPRDYPHHNEQFF.

At least ten counts were recorded for this clonotype. The chain employs TRBV7-6 and TRBJ2-7, with a weak D call TRBD2 (5 bases). The germline V gene encodes CDR1 SGHVS and CDR2 FNYEAQ. The V gene lost 1 base and the J gene lost 7 bases, with 17 bases spanning the gap. The length of the CDR3 is 15 residues. In DNA, the CDR3 is TGTGCCAGCAGCTTAGAGGGAGCGTTCCACGGGGAGCAGTACTTC. It codes for CASSLEGAFHGEQYF.

CDR3 amino acids: CASSLGLPYEQYF. The CDR3 bases are TGTGCCAGTAGCCTGGGACTCCCCTACGAGCAGTACTTC. The gene calls are TRBV19 and TRBJ2-7; perhaps TRBD2 as D (6 bases). This CDR3 has 13 amino acids. CDR1 LNHDA and CDR2 SQIVND come from the germline V gene (reference sequence). Trimming left V 6 bases short and J 2 bases short, with 11 bases between.

At least ten counts were recorded for this clonotype. The J gene is TRBJ1-6, the V gene TRBV2; possibly TRBD1 for D (5 bases). The CDR3 is 15 amino acids. V was clipped by 3 bases and J by 10 bases, with 16 bases between them. The germline V gene encodes CDR1 SNHLY and CDR2 FYNNEI. The CDR3 is CASSDMLAGRSPLHF. The CDR3 nucleotides read TGTGCCAGCAGTGATATGTTGGCAGGGAGGTCACCCCTCCACTTT.

The rearrangement uses TRBV5-1 and TRBJ2-5; D unclear. Deletions cut 0 bases from V and 5 bases from J, with 14 bases between. From germline, CDR1 is SGHRS and CDR2 YFSETQ. The length of the CDR3 is 15 residues. This chain's CDR3 is CASSLDPGLGETQYF. As DNA, the CDR3 is TGCGCCAGCAGCTTGGACCCTGGCCTCGGGGAGACCCAGTACTTC.

The chain joins TRBV12-3 or TRBV12-4 to TRBJ2-5, with D possibly matching TRBD1 (6 bases). This CDR3 has 15 residues. V was cut by 3 bases and J by 7 bases, with 18 bases left in between. CDR3 coding DNA: TGTGCCAGCAGTTTTTACGCCTCACAGGGAGTGACCCAGTACTTC. Protein: CASSFYASQGVTQYF.

This clonotype was counted ten times or more. The chain joins TRBV11-3 to TRBJ2-3; D is unresolved. Per germline, CDR1 SGHNT and CDR2 YENEEA. Between the trimmed V and J ends, which lost 0 bases and 2 bases, there was a span of 9 bases. This CDR3 spans 15 amino acids. The CDR3 region has the DNA TGTGCCAGCAGCTTAGAATCGCGAGTCACAGATACGCAGTATTTT. Translation gives CASSLESRVTDTQYF.

This clonotype was counted at least ten times. The chain has TRBV20-1 and TRBJ2-5, with 11 bases aligning to TRBD1. The ends lost 0 bases at V and 5 bases at J; junction bases unmatched: 2. The CDR3 totals 14 residues. Germline V gene data show CDR1 as DFQATT and CDR2 as SNEGSKA (reference sequence). The CDR3 loop is CSARERDRGETQYF. CDR3 nucleotide sequence: TGCAGTGCTAGAGAAAGGGACAGGGGGGAGACCCAGTACTTC.

This chain joins TRBV10-3 and TRBJ1-2, with 7 bases fitting TRBD1. J lost 0 bases, V lost 4 bases, and 8 bases had no gene match. The germline CDR1 and CDR2 sequences are ENHRY and SYGVKD. This CDR3 spans 16 amino acids. CDR3 amino acids: CAISGGTAGSNYGYTF. In DNA, the CDR3 is TGTGCCATCAGTGGGGGGACAGCTGGATCTAACTATGGCTACACCTTC.

This clonotype was detected many times. This chain connects TRBV20-1 to TRBJ2-7, with TRBD1 matching 12 bases. The CDR3 runs 13 residues. V lost 5 bases, J lost 7 bases, and 6 bases stayed unmatched. CDR1 DFQATT and CDR2 SNEGSKA come from the germline V gene (reference sequence). The CDR3 coding sequence is TGCAGTGCTCGGGACAGGGGGCGCGGGGAGCAGTACTTC. As protein: CSARDRGRGEQYF.

The sample holds many counts of this clonotype. This chain links TRBV6-1 with TRBJ1-3, with D possibly matching TRBD1 (5 bases). CDR3 length: 15 residues. The germline V gene encodes CDR1 MNHNS and CDR2 SASEGT. V was clipped by 6 bases and J by 0 bases, with 12 bases between them. The DNA of the CDR3 is TGTGCCAGCAGGTCAGGGACCAGCTCTGGAAACACCATATATTTT. Amino acid sequence: CASRSGTSSGNTIYF.

This clonotype was picked up many times. The gene calls are TRBV29-1 and TRBJ2-3, with 10 positions matching TRBD2. CDR3 length: 17 amino acids. The ends lost 0 bases at V and 1 base at J; junction bases unmatched: 7. Germline V lookup: CDR1 SQVTM, CDR2 ANQGSEA. The CDR3 DNA sequence: TGCAGCGTTGAAGATCGAGCGGGGACTAGCGGCACAGATACGCAGTATTTT. Its translation is CSVEDRAGTSGTDTQYF.

The sample holds many counts of this clonotype. This sequence joins TRBV13 and TRBJ2-5; D uncertain. This CDR3 contains 14 residues. The ends were cut back, 4 bases at V and 1 base at J, with 10 bases in the middle. CDR1 is PRHDT, CDR2 FYEKMQ, per germline (reference sequence). The CDR3 nucleotides read TGTGCCAGCAGCTCGTCGGCGGCCCAAGAGACCCAGTACTTC. Protein: CASSSSAAQETQYF.

Of note for this clonotype: A much larger clone differs by one base, so this may be a read error. Since no conserved phenylalanine or tryptophan closes the CDR3, a read error is the likely cause. The V gene is TRBV18, the J gene TRBJ2-3; the match to TRBD2 covers 8 bases. The germline gives CDR1 KGHSH, CDR2 LQKENI. There are 16 residues in the CDR3. The V segment lost 2 bases and the J segment 2 bases; nucleotides outside the gene matches: 6. CDR3 bases: TGTGCCAGCTCACCAGGGGTAGCGGGGAACACAGATACGCAGTATCTT. Protein: CASSPGVAGNTDTQYL.

This clonotype was seen a handful of times. The chain couples TRBV5-8 to TRBJ2-3, with a tentative D call TRBD2 (5 bases). Germline lookup yields CDR1 SGHTS and CDR2 YDEGEE. Trimming pared 2 bases from V and 2 bases from J, leaving 9 bases between. This CDR3 region has 14 residues. Here the CDR3 reads CASSLAAITDTQYF. The CDR3, as DNA: TGTGCCAGCAGCTTAGCGGCGATCACAGATACGCAGTATTTT.

V gene TRBV4-1 combines with J gene TRBJ2-7, with D unresolved. This CDR3 is 14 amino acids long. V dropped 2 bases and J dropped 3 bases, with 11 bases sitting between them. CDR1 is MGHRA and CDR2 is YSYEKL in the germline V gene. CDR3: CASSQRDGNYEQYF. CDR3 nucleotides: TGCGCCAGCAGCCAACGCGACGGAAACTACGAGCAGTACTTC.